Shown below are 2 T cell receptor beta chains from a single sample sequenced in a study of post-analysis software for immune sequencing data. No antigens are known for them. Study-wide results and caveats: Five or six TRBV segments, TRBV5-6, TRBV5-1 and TRBV20-1 among them, were found more frequent in patients than controls.

Unique molecular identifiers were carried by the TCR beta cDNA libraries. TCRdb recomputed calls from the PCR reads with MiXCR, one row per CDR3 protein. The table has hundreds of thousands of distinct CDR3 sequences, approximately 60% seen once. Sequencing input: blood. The origin of the receptors is a girl under 10 years old with multiple sclerosis.

The chain has TRBV12-3 or TRBV12-4 and TRBJ2-5; 8 bases are shared with TRBD1. The last part of the DNA fits TRBJ2-4 better; the J call may be wrong. The CDR3 is made up of 12 amino acids. CDR3 nucleotides: TGTGCCAGCACCCGACAGGGGAGCATTCAGTACTTC. Its translation: CASTRQGSIQYF.

This chain links TRBV18 with TRBJ2-1, with D unresolved. Germline V gives CDR1 KGHSH, CDR2 LQKENI. This CDR3 contains 14 residues. V was clipped by 3 bases and J by 7 bases, with 13 bases between them. In DNA, the CDR3 is TGTGCCAGCTCACCGGCACGGGCAGTTAATGAGCAGTTCTTC. This codes for CASSPARAVNEQFF.